This TCR beta chain is drawn from a study of blood T cell repertoires in COVID-19. Measured with immunoSEQ multiplex PCR; TCRdb has only the in-frame clones, and not every one. The repertoire holds 200,000 to 250,000 clones, with approximately 86% as singletons. This CDR3 contains 15 residues. The V segment lost 0 bases and the J segment 9 bases; nucleotides outside the gene matches: 7. The germline gives CDR1 LNHNV, CDR2 YYDKDF (reference sequence). This receptor was obtained from a woman aged 55-69 years who had recovered from COVID-19. The chain recombines TRBV15 with TRBJ2-1; 8 nucleotides line up with TRBD2. The material sequenced was peripheral blood. CDR3 DNA: TGTGCCACCAGCAGAGAACTAGCGGCGGGGGGTGAGCAGTTCTTC. As protein: CATSRELAAGGEQFF.